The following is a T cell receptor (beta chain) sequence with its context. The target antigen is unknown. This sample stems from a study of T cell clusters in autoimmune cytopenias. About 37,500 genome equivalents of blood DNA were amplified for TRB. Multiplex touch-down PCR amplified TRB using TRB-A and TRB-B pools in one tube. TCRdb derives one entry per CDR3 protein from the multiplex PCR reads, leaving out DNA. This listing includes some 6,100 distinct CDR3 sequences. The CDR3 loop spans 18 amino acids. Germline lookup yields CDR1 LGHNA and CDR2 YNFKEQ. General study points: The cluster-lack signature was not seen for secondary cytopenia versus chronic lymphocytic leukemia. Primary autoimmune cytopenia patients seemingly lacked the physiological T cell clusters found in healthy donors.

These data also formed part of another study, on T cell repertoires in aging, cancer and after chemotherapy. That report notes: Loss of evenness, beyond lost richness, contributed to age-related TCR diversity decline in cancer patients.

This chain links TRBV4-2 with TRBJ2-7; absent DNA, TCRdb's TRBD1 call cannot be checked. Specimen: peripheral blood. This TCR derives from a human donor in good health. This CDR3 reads CASSQSPHGTRQATEQYF.